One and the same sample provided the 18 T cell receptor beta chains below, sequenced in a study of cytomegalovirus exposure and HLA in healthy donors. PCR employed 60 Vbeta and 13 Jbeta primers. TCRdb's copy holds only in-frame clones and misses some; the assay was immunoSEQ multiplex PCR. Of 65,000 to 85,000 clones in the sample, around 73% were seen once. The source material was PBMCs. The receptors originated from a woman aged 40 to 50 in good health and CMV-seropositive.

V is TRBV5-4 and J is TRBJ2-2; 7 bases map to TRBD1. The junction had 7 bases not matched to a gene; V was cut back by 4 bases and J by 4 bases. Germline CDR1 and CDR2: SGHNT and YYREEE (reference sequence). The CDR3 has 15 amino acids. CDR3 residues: CASSAPGQFTGELFF. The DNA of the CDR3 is TGTGCCAGCAGCGCACCGGGACAGTTCACCGGGGAGCTGTTTTTT.

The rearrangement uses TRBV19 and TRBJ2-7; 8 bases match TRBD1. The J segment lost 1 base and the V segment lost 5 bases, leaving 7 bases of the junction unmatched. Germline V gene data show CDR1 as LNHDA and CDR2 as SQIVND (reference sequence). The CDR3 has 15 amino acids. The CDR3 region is CASSVPGTGSYEQYF. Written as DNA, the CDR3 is TGTGCCAGTAGTGTCCCCGGGACAGGATCCTACGAGCAGTACTTC.

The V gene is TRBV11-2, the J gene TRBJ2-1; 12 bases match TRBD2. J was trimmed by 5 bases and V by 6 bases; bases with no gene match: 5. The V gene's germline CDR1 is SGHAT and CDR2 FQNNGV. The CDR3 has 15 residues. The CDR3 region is CASSLRTSGDNEQFF. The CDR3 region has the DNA TGTGCCAGCAGTTTAAGGACTAGCGGGGACAATGAGCAGTTCTTC. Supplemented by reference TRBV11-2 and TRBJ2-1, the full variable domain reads EAGVAQSPRYKIIEKRQSVAFWCNPISGHATLYWYQQILGQGPKLLIQFQNNGVVDDSQLPKDRFSAERLKGVDSTLKIQPAKLEDSAVYLCASSLRTSGDNEQFFGPGTRLTVL.

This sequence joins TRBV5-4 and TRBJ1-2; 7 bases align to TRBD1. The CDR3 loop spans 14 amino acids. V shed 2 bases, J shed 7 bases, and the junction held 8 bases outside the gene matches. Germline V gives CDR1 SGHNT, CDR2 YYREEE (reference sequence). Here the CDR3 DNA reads TGTGCCAGCAGCTTAAAAGAGGGGGCAGGTGGCTACACCTTC. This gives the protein CASSLKEGAGGYTF.

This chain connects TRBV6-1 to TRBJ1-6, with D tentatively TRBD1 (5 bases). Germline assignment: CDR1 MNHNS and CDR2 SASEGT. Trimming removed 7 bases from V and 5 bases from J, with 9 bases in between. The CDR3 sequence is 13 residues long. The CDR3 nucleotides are TGTGCCAGCAACAGACAGAATAATTCACCCCTCCACTTT. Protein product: CASNRQNNSPLHF.

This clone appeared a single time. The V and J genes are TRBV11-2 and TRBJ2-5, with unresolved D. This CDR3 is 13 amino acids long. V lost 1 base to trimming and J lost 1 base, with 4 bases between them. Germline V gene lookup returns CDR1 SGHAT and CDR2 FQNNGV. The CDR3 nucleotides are TGTGCCAGCAGCTTAGCTTTCCAAGAGACCCAGTACTTC. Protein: CASSLAFQETQYF.

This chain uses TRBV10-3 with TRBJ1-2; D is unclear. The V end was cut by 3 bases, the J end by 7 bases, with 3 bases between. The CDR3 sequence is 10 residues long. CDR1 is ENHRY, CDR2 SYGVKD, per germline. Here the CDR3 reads CAISDGGYTF. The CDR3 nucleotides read TGTGCCATCAGTGACGGTGGCTACACCTTC.

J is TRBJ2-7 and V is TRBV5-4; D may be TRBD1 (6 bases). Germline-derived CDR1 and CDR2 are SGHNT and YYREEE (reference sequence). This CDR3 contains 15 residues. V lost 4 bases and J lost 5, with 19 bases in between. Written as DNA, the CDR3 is TGTGCCAGCAGCCGCCCCGGGGACATGGGCCACGAGCAGTACTTC. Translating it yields CASSRPGDMGHEQYF.

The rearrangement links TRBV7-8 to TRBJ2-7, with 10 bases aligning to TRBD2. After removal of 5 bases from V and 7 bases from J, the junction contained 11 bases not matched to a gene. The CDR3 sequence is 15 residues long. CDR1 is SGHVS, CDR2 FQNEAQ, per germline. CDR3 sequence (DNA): TGTGCCAGCAGCCTAATCGGGACTAGCGCCGAGGAGCAGTACTTC. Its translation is CASSLIGTSAEEQYF.

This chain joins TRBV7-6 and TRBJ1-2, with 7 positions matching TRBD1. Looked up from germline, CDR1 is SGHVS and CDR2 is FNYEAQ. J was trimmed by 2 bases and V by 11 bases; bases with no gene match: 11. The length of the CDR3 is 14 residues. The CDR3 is CAGGNRGRNYGYTF. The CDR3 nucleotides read TGTGCCGGGGGGAACAGGGGTAGGAACTATGGCTACACCTTC.

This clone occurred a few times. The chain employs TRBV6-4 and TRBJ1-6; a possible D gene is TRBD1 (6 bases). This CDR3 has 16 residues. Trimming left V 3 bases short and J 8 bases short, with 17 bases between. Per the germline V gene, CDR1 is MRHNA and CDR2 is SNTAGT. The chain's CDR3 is CASSERGRGTYSPLHF. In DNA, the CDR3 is TGTGCCAGCAGTGAAAGGGGGAGGGGAACATATTCACCCCTCCACTTT.

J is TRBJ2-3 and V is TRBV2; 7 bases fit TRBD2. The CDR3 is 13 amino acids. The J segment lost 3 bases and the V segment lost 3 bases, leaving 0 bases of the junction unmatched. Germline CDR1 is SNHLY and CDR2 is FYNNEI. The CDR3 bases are TGTGCCAGCAGTGAGGGGGGGACAGATACGCAGTATTTT. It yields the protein CASSEGGTDTQYF. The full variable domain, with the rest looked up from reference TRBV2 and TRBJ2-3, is EPEVTQTPSHQVTQMGQEVILRCVPISNHLYFYWYRQILGQKVEFLVSFYNNEISEKSEIFDDQFSVERPDGSNFTLKIRSTKLEDSAMYFCASSEGGTDTQYFGPGTRLTVL.

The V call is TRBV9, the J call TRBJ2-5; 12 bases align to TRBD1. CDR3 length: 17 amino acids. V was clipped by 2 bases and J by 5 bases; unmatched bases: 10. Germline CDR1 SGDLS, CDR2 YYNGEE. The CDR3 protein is CASSVTLRDRGLETQYF. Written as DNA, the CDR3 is TGTGCCAGCAGCGTGACCCTCCGGGACAGGGGGCTTGAGACCCAGTACTTC. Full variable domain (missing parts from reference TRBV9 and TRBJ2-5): DSGVTQTPKHLITATGQRVTLRCSPRSGDLSVYWYQQSLDQGLQFLIQYYNGEERAKGNILERFSAQQFPDLHSELNLSSLELGDSALYFCASSVTLRDRGLETQYFGPGTRLLVL.

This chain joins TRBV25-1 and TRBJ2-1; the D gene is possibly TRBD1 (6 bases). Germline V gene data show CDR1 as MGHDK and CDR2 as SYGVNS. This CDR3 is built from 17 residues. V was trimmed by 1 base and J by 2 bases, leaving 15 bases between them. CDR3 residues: CASSEWTDFRPYNEQFF. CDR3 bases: TGTGCCAGCAGTGAATGGACAGACTTTCGGCCCTACAATGAGCAGTTCTTC.

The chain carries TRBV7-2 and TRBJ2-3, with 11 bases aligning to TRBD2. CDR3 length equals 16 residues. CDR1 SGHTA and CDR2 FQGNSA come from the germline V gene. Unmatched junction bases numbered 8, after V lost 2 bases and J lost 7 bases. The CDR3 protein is CASSLFLAGGPNTQYF. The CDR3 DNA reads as TGTGCCAGCAGCTTATTTCTAGCGGGGGGCCCTAATACGCAGTATTTT.

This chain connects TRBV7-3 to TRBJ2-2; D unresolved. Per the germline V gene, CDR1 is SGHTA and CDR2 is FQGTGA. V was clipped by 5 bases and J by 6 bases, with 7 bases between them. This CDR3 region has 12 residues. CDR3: CASSPVSGELFF. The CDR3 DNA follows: TGTGCCAGCAGCCCAGTTTCCGGGGAGCTGTTTTTT.

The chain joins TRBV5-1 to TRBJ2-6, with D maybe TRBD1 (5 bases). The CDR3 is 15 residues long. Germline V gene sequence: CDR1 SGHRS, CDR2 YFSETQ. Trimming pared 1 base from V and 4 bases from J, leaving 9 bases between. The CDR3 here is CASSLTGSGANVLTF. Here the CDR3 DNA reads TGCGCCAGCAGCTTGACAGGATCCGGGGCCAACGTCCTGACTTTC. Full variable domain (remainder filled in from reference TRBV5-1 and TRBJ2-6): KAGVTQTPRYLIKTRGQQVTLSCSPISGHRSVSWYQQTPGQGLQFLFEYFSETQRNKGNFPGRFSGRQFSNSRSEMNVSTLELGDSALYLCASSLTGSGANVLTFGAGSRLTVL.

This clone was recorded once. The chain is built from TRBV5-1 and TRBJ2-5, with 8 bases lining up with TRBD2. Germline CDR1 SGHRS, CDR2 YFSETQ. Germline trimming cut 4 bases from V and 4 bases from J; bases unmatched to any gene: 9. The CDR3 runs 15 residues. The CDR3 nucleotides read TGCGCCAGCAGCCCAGGCGGGGGGTCAGGAGAGACCCAGTACTTC. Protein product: CASSPGGGSGETQYF. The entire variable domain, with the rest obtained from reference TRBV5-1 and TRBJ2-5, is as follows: KAGVTQTPRYLIKTRGQQVTLSCSPISGHRSVSWYQQTPGQGLQFLFEYFSETQRNKGNFPGRFSGRQFSNSRSEMNVSTLELGDSALYLCASSPGGGSGETQYFGPGTRLLVL.